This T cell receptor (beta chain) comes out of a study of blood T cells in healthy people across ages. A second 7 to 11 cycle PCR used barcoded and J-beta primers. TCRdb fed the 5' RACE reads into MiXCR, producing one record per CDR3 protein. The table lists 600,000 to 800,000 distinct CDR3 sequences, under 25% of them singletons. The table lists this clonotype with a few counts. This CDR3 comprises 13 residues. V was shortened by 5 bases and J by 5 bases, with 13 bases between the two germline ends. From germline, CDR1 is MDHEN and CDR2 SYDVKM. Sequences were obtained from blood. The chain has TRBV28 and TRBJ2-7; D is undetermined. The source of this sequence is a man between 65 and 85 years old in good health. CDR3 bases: TGTGCCAGCAGTGGTATTTATACAAACGAGCAGTACTTC. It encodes CASSGIYTNEQYF.